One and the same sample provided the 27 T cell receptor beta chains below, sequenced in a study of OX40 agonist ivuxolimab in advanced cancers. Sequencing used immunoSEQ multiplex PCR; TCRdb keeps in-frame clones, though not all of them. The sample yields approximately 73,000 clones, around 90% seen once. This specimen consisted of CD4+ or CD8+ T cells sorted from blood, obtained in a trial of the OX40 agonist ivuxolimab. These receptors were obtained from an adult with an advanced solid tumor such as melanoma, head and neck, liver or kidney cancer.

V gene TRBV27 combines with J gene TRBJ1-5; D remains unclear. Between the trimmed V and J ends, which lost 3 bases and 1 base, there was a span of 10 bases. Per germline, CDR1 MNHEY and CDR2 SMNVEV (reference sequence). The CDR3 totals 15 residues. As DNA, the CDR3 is TGTGCCAGCAGTTTCCGGGCCGGGAGCAATCAGCCCCAGCATTTT. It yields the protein CASSFRAGSNQPQHF.

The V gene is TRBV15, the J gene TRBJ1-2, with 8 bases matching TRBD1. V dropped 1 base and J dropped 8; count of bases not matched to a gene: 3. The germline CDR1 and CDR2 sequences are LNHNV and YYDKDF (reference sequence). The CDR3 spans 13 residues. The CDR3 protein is CATSRVTGGGYTF. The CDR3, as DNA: TGTGCCACCAGCAGAGTTACAGGGGGAGGCTACACCTTC.

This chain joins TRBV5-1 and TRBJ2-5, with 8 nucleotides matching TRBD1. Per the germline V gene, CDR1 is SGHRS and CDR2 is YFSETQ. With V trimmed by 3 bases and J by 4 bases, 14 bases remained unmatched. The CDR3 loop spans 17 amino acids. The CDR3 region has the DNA TGCGCCAGCAGCTATGGGCAGGGGGCGGGTGGAGGAGAGACCCAGTACTTC. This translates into CASSYGQGAGGGETQYF.

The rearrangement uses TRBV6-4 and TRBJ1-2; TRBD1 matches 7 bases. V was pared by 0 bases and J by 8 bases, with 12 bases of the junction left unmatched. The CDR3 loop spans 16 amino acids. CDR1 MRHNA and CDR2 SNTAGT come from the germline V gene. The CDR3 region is CASSDSSTGLSSGYTF. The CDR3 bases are TGTGCCAGCAGTGACTCCTCGACAGGGTTGAGTAGCGGCTACACCTTC.

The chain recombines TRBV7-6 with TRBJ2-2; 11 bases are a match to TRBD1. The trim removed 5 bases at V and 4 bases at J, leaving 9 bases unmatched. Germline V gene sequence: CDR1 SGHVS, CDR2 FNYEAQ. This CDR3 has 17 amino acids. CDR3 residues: CASSEAGTGGSTGELFF. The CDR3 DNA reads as TGTGCCAGCAGCGAAGCCGGGACAGGGGGTAGCACCGGGGAGCTGTTTTTT. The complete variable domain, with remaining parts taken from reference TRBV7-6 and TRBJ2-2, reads GAGVSQSPRYKVTKRGQDVALRCDPISGHVSLYWYRQALGQGPEFLTYFNYEAQQDKSGLPNDRFSAERPEGSISTLTIQRTEQRDSAMYRCASSEAGTGGSTGELFFGEGSRLTVL.

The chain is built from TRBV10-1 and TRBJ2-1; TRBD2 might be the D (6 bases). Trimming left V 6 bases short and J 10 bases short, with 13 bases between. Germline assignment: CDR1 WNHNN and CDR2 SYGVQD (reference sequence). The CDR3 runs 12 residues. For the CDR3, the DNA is TGCGCCAGCAGCCCAGGGAGGTGGGAGCAGTTCTTC. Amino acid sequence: CASSPGRWEQFF.

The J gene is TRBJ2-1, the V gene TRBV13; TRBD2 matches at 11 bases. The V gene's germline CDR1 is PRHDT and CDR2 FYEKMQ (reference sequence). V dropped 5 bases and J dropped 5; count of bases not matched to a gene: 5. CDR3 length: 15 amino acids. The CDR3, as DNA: TGTGCCAGCAGCCCCCGACTAGCGGGACACAATGAGCAGTTCTTC. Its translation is CASSPRLAGHNEQFF.

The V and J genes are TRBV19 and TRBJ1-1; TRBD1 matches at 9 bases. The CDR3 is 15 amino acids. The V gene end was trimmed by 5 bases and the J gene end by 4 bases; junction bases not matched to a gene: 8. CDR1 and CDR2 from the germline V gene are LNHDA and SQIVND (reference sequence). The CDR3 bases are TGTGCCAGTAGTGTAACAGGGGGCTGGGGCACTGAAGCTTTCTTT. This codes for CASSVTGGWGTEAFF.

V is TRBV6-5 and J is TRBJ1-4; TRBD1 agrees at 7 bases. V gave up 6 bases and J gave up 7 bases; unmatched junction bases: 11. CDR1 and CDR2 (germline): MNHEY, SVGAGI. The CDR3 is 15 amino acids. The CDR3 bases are TGTGCCAGCAGAAATCGACAGTCAGGGGGTGAAAAACTGTTTTTT. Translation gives CASRNRQSGGEKLFF.

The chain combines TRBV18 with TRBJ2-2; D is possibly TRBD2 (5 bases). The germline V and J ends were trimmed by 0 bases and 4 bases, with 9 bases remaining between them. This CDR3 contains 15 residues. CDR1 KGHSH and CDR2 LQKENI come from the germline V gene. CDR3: CASSPPLRGTGELFF. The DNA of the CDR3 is TGTGCCAGCTCACCACCATTACGGGGCACCGGGGAGCTGTTTTTT.

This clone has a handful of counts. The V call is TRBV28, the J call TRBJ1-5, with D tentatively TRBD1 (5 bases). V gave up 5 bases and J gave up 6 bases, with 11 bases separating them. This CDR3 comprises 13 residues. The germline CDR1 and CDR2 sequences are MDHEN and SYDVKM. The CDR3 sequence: CASSGQGGQPQHF. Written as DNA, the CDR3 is TGTGCCAGCAGTGGGCAGGGAGGTCAGCCCCAGCATTTT.

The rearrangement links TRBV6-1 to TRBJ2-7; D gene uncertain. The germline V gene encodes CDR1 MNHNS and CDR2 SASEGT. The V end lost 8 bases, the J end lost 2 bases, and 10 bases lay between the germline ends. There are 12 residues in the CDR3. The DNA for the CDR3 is TGTGCCAGCGCGCGCAATACCTACGAGCAGTACTTC. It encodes CASARNTYEQYF.

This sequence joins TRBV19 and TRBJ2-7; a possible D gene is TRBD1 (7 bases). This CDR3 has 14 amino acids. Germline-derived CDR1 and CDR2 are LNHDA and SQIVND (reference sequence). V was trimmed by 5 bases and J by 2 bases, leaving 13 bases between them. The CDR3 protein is CASSPRGTAYEQYF. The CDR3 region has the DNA TGTGCCAGTAGTCCCCGGGGGACAGCCTACGAGCAGTACTTC.

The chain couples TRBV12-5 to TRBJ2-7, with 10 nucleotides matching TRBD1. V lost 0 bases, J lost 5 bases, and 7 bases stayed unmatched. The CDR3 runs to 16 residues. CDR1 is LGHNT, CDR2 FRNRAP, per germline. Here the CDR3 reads CASGLVRGTGANEQYF. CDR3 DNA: TGTGCTAGTGGTTTGGTAAGGGGGACAGGGGCCAACGAGCAGTACTTC.

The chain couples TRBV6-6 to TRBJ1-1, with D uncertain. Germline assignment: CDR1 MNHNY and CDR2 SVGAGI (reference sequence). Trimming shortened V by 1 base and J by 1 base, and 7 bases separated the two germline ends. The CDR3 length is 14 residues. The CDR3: CASSYLQKNTEAFF. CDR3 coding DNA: TGTGCCAGCAGTTACTTACAGAAGAACACTGAAGCTTTCTTT.

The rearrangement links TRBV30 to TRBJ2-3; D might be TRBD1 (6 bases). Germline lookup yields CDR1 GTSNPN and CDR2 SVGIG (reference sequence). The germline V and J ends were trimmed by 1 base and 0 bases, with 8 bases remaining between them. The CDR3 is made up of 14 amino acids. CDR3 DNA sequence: TGTGCCTGGAGTGGGGGGCCTAGCACAGATACGCAGTATTTT. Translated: CAWSGGPSTDTQYF.

The CDR3 sequence is CASGRGVRNTEAFF. Written as DNA, the CDR3 is TGTGCCAGCGGCCGGGGGGTGAGAAACACTGAAGCTTTCTTT. V and J are TRBV28 and TRBJ1-1; D may be TRBD1 (5 bases). V was clipped by 8 bases and J by 2 bases, with 15 bases between them. Germline lookup yields CDR1 MDHEN and CDR2 SYDVKM. The CDR3 loop spans 14 amino acids.

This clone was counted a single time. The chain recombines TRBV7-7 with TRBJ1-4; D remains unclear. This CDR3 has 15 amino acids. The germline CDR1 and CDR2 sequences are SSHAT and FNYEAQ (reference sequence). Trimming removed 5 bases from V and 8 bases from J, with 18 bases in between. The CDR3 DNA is TGTGCCAGCAGCCTTGGGAGTGGACGTAACGAAAAACTGTTTTTT. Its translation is CASSLGSGRNEKLFF.

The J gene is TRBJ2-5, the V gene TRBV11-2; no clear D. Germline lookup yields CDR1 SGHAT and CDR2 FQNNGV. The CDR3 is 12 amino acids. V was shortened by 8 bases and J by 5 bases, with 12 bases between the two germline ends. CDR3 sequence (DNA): TGTGCCAGCCGGAGAGAGGCGGAGACCCAGTACTTC. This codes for CASRREAETQYF.

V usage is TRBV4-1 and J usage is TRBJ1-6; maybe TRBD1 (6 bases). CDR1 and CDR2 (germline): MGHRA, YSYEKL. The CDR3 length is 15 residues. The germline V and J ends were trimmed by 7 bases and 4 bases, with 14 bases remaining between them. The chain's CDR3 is CASNIRDTYNSPLHF. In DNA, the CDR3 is TGCGCCAGCAACATCCGGGACACATATAATTCACCCCTCCACTTT.

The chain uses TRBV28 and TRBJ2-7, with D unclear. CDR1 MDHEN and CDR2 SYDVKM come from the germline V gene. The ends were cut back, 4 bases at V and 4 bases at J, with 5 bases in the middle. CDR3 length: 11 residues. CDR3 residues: CASSSYYEQYF. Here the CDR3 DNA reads TGTGCCAGCAGTTCGTATTACGAGCAGTACTTC. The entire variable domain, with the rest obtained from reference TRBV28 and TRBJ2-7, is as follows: DVKVTQSSRYLVKRTGEKVFLECVQDMDHENMFWYRQDPGLGLRLIYFSYDVKMKEKGDIPEGYSVSREKKERFSLILESASTNQTSMYLCASSSYYEQYFGPGTRLTVT.

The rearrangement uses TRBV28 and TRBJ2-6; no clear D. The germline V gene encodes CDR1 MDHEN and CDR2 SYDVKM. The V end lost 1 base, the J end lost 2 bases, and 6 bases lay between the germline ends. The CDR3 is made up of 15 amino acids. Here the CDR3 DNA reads TGTGCCAGCAGTTTATACAGCGCTGGGGCCAACGTCCTGACTTTC. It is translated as CASSLYSAGANVLTF. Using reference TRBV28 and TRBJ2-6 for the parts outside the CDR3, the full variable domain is DVKVTQSSRYLVKRTGEKVFLECVQDMDHENMFWYRQDPGLGLRLIYFSYDVKMKEKGDIPEGYSVSREKKERFSLILESASTNQTSMYLCASSLYSAGANVLTFGAGSRLTVL.

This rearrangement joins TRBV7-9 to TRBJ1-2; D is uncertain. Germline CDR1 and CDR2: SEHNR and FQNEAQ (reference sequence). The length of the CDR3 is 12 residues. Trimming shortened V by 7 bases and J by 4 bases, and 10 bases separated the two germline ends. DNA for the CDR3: TGTGCCAGCACTATAGGTAGCTATGGCTACACCTTC. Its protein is CASTIGSYGYTF.

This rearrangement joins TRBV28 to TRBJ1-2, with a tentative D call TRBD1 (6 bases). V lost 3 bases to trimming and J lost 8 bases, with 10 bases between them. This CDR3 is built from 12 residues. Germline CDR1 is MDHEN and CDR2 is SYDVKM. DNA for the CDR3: TGTGCCAGCAGTTTGGGGGCCGGAGGCTACACCTTC. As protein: CASSLGAGGYTF.

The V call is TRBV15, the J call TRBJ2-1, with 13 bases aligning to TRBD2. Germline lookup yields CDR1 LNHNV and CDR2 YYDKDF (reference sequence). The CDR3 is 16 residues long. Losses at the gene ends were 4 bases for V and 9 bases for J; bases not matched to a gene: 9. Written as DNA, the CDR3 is TGTGCCACCAGCAAAAGACTAGCGGGAGGAACAAGTGAGCAGTTCTTC. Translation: CATSKRLAGGTSEQFF.

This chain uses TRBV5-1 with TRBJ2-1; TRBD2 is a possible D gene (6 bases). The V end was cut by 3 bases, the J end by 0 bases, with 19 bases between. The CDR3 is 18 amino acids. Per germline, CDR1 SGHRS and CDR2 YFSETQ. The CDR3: CASSSPPGSGSSYNEQFF. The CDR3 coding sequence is TGCGCCAGCAGCTCCCCCCCGGGTAGCGGCTCCTCCTACAATGAGCAGTTCTTC.

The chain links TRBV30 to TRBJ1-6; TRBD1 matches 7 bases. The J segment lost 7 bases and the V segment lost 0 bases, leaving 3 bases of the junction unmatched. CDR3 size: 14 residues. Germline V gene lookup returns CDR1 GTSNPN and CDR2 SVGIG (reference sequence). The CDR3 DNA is TGTGCCTGGAGTGTACCGACAGGGAATTCACCCCTCCACTTT. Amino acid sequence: CAWSVPTGNSPLHF. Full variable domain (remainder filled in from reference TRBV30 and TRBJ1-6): SQTIHQWPATLVQPVGSPLSLECTVEGTSNPNLYWYRQAAGRGLQLLFYSVGIGQISSEVPQNLSASRPQDRQFILSSKKLLLSDSGFYLCAWSVPTGNSPLHFGNGTRLTVT.